These 21 T cell receptor beta chains share one sample of origin, sequenced in a study of human T cells and chemical hapten exposure (dated by TCRdb to the early 2020s). Per the publication, the time point label means: patch test 1, 2 weeks after DPC sensitization. The sample's treatment or condition label, decoded: therapeutic diphenylcyclopropenone sensitization with weekly scalp DPC. Total RNA was isolated from unfractionated whole blood collected in Tempus Blood RNA tubes. The method was RACE. The sequencing machine was a NextSeq 500. TCRdb cleaned the public reads at Q25 with fastp, built clones with MiXCR and kept in-frame beta chains. Entries are consolidated by CDR3 protein sequence, retaining the most common genes and DNA. In this sample the table shows 40,000 or so distinct CDR3 sequences, 3% to 4% of which occur a single time. 20% to 30% of the sample is held by the ten biggest clonotypes.

The specimen was whole blood, collected in connection with sensitization to the hapten diphenylcyclopropenone (DPC). The receptors stem from a man aged 50-60 years with alopecia areata. Some clones in this sample may be carry-over from other donors' samples.

This clonotype was counted a few times. This sequence joins TRBV9 and TRBJ2-1, with D perhaps matching TRBD2 (6 bases). This CDR3 is 15 amino acids long. CDR1 SGDLS and CDR2 YYNGEE come from the germline V gene. Trimming took off 4 bases at V and 10 bases at J, with 21 bases between the two ends. CDR3 in amino acids: CASSPRLVGDLEQFF. Here the CDR3 DNA reads TGTGCCAGCAGCCCGCGACTAGTAGGGGATCTCGAGCAGTTCTTC.

The CDR3, as DNA: TGTGCCAACGGACTAGCGGGGGTCACAGATACGCAGTATTTT. Its translation is CANGLAGVTDTQYF. The chain recombines TRBV7-9 with TRBJ2-3, with 13 positions matching TRBD2. This CDR3 is 14 amino acids long. Unmatched junction bases numbered 3, after V lost 10 bases and J lost 2 bases. The germline V gene has CDR1 SEHNR and CDR2 FQNEAQ (reference sequence).

This clonotype showed up many times. The chain recombines TRBV18 with TRBJ2-3; D is possibly TRBD1 (6 bases). V lost 0 bases and J lost 0, with 10 bases in between. The germline CDR1 and CDR2 sequences are KGHSH and LQKENI. The CDR3 is made up of 16 amino acids. CDR3 region: CASSPPQGPSTDTQYF. The CDR3, as DNA: TGTGCCAGCTCACCACCTCAGGGGCCCAGCACAGATACGCAGTATTTT. The whole variable domain, filled in from reference TRBV18 and TRBJ2-3, reads NAGVMQNPRHLVRRRGQEARLRCSPMKGHSHVYWYRQLPEEGLKFMVYLQKENIIDESGMPKERFSAEFPKEGPSILRIQQVVRGDSAAYFCASSPPQGPSTDTQYFGPGTRLTVL.

The table lists this clonotype with a few counts. The J gene is TRBJ1-6, the V gene TRBV20-1; D is unclear. Per germline, CDR1 DFQATT and CDR2 SNEGSKA (reference sequence). Trimming took 0 bases from V and 7 from J, leaving 10 bases between them. This CDR3 has 14 residues. CDR3 loop: CSARDRDSNSPLHF. The CDR3 nucleotides read TGCAGTGCTAGAGATAGAGATTCCAATTCACCCCTCCACTTT.

This clonotype was picked up many times. V gene TRBV5-6 combines with J gene TRBJ2-1, with D perhaps matching TRBD2 (6 bases). The CDR3 is 15 amino acids. Trimming shortened V by 5 bases and J by 8 bases, and 20 bases separated the two germline ends. The germline gives CDR1 SGHDT, CDR2 YYEEEE. The CDR3 DNA is TGTGCCAGCAGAGGAGTGGGGGGAGCCGAAGATGAGCAGTTCTTC. Amino acid sequence: CASRGVGGAEDEQFF. Filled out from reference TRBV5-6 and TRBJ2-1, the complete variable domain reads DAGVTQSPTHLIKTRGQQVTLRCSPKSGHDTVSWYQQALGQGPQFIFQYYEEEERQRGNFPDRFSGHQFPNYSSELNVNALLLGDSALYLCASRGVGGAEDEQFFGPGTRLTVL.

In its sample, this clonotype was seen a few times. In nucleotides, the CDR3 is TGCAGCGTTGAAGGATCGGCGGATCGCTACAATGAGCAGTTCTTC. Its translation: CSVEGSADRYNEQFF. V and J are TRBV29-1 and TRBJ2-1; D remains ambiguous. Trimming pared 1 base from V and 3 bases from J, leaving 13 bases between. Per the germline V gene, CDR1 is SQVTM and CDR2 is ANQGSEA. The CDR3 is 15 amino acids.

This clonotype appeared a few times. This chain connects TRBV6-5 to TRBJ2-5; D possibly corresponds to TRBD2 (6 bases). The CDR3 consists of 14 residues. CDR1 and CDR2 (germline): MNHEY, SVGAGI. The V gene lost 2 bases and the J gene lost 1 base, with 8 bases spanning the gap. CDR3 sequence: CASSYGGTQETQYF. The CDR3 DNA sequence: TGTGCCAGCAGTTACGGGGGGACCCAAGAGACCCAGTACTTC.

This clonotype was detected many times. The chain has TRBV28 and TRBJ2-6; a possible D gene is TRBD2 (5 bases). This CDR3 has 15 amino acids. Germline-derived CDR1 and CDR2 are MDHEN and SYDVKM. The ends were cut back, 2 bases at V and 0 bases at J, with 5 bases in the middle. CDR3 region: CASSLAGSGANVLTF. As DNA, the CDR3 is TGTGCCAGCAGTTTAGCGGGCTCTGGGGCCAACGTCCTGACTTTC. Complete variable domain (other parts from reference TRBV28 and TRBJ2-6): DVKVTQSSRYLVKRTGEKVFLECVQDMDHENMFWYRQDPGLGLRLIYFSYDVKMKEKGDIPEGYSVSREKKERFSLILESASTNQTSMYLCASSLAGSGANVLTFGAGSRLTVL.

This chain connects TRBV19 to TRBJ1-5; no clear D gene. Germline V gene sequence: CDR1 LNHDA, CDR2 SQIVND (reference sequence). Trimming took off 3 bases at V and 6 bases at J, with 9 bases between the two ends. The CDR3 is 13 amino acids. The CDR3 sequence: CASSIQDGQPQHF. CDR3 in DNA: TGTGCCAGTAGTATTCAGGACGGTCAGCCCCAGCATTTT.

This clonotype was counted at least ten times. The genes are TRBV6-6 and TRBJ1-5, with D hard to call. The CDR3 spans 13 residues. CDR1 and CDR2 from the germline V gene are MNHNY and SVGAGI (reference sequence). V lost 2 bases and J 4 bases, leaving 6 bases between the germline ends. The CDR3 sequence: CASSYGGNQPQHF. The CDR3 DNA reads TGTGCCAGCAGTTACGGCGGGAATCAGCCCCAGCATTTT.

In this sample, this clonotype turned up a few times. This sequence joins TRBV28 and TRBJ1-2; D gene uncertain. V shed 5 bases and J shed 4 bases, with 17 bases lying between them. The CDR3 consists of 15 residues. Germline lookup yields CDR1 MDHEN and CDR2 SYDVKM. CDR3 bases: TGTGCCAGCAGTGCATTCCTCCGGGCAGGCTATGGCTACACCTTC. This codes for CASSAFLRAGYGYTF.

This clonotype was seen many times. The chain is built from TRBV28 and TRBJ1-3, with D possibly being TRBD1 (5 bases). This CDR3 comprises 18 residues. Germline V gives CDR1 MDHEN, CDR2 SYDVKM. The V and J ends lost 4 bases and 4 bases respectively, with 23 bases between them. The CDR3 loop is CASSSHDGGSPDGNTIYF. In DNA form, the CDR3 reads TGTGCCAGCAGTTCCCATGATGGGGGGTCTCCAGACGGAAACACCATATATTTT.

This clonotype was counted many times. The J gene is TRBJ2-1, the V gene TRBV18, with D perhaps being TRBD1 or TRBD2 (5 bases each). The CDR3 has 14 residues. Germline V lookup: CDR1 KGHSH, CDR2 LQKENI. The ends were cut back, 3 bases at V and 5 bases at J, with 11 bases in the middle. CDR3 loop: CASSPGREHNEQFF. In DNA form, the CDR3 reads TGTGCCAGCTCACCGGGCAGGGAGCACAATGAGCAGTTCTTC.

For this clonotype: This may be a read error: a much more frequent sequence differs by one nucleotide. The chain links TRBV12-3 or TRBV12-4 to TRBJ2-5, with D possibly matching TRBD2 (6 bases). The CDR3 totals 13 residues. Here the CDR3 DNA reads TGTGCCAGCAGTTTGACTACGGGGGAGAGCCAGTACTTC. Translating gives CASSLTTGESQYF.

In the case of this clonotype: This may be a read error, as it is one base from a much larger clone. CDR3 protein: CANRRTGGEQYF. Here the CDR3 DNA reads TGTGCCAACAGAAGGACAGGGGGCGAGCAGTACTTC. The chain employs TRBV6-5 and TRBJ2-7, with 10 bases identical to TRBD1. The CDR3 covers 12 residues. Germline-derived CDR1 and CDR2 are MNHEY and SVGAGI. After removal of 10 bases from V and 6 bases from J, the junction contained 6 bases not matched to a gene.

This clonotype was detected many times. This chain uses TRBV5-8 with TRBJ2-2; unclear D gene. Trimming took 2 bases from V and 7 from J, leaving 9 bases between them. Germline CDR1 SGHTS, CDR2 YDEGEE. The CDR3 is 13 amino acids. The CDR3 DNA reads as TGTGCCAGCAGCTTTAATGATGGCGGGGAGCTGTTTTTT. Residues: CASSFNDGGELFF.

This clonotype was seen at least ten times. This rearrangement joins TRBV29-1 to TRBJ1-5, with TRBD1 matching over 7 bases. V shed 6 bases and J 4 bases; nucleotides not matched to a gene: 3. The CDR3 consists of 12 residues. Germline-derived CDR1 and CDR2 are SQVTM and ANQGSEA. DNA for the CDR3: TGCAGCGTCGGGGACAGTAATCAGCCCCAGCATTTT. Its protein product is CSVGDSNQPQHF.

This clonotype was found many times. V and J are TRBV9 and TRBJ2-1; 7 bases align to TRBD2. This CDR3 region has 15 residues. J lost 4 bases, V lost 0 bases, and 4 bases had no gene match. Per the germline V gene, CDR1 is SGDLS and CDR2 is YYNGEE. The CDR3 region is CASSVAGGPYNEQFF. Here the CDR3 DNA reads TGTGCCAGCAGCGTAGCGGGAGGCCCATACAATGAGCAGTTCTTC.

This clonotype has ten or more counts. The V gene is TRBV3-1, the J gene TRBJ2-4; no firm D call. The germline V and J ends were trimmed by 7 bases and 1 base, with 17 bases remaining between them. The CDR3 consists of 16 residues. The germline CDR1 and CDR2 sequences are LGHDT and YNNKEL (reference sequence). The CDR3 loop reads CASTPGREVAKNIQYF. The CDR3 nucleotides read TGTGCCAGCACCCCCGGACGCGAAGTCGCCAAAAACATTCAGTACTTC.

This clonotype was counted many times. The chain is built from TRBV20-1 and TRBJ2-5; D tentatively reads TRBD1 or TRBD2 (6 bases each). Looked up from germline, CDR1 is DFQATT and CDR2 is SNEGSKA (reference sequence). V dropped 6 bases and J dropped 2 bases, with 13 bases sitting between them. CDR3 length: 13 residues. The CDR3 is CSAEQGLQETQYF. The CDR3 coding sequence is TGCAGTGCAGAACAGGGACTTCAAGAGACCCAGTACTTC.

In the case of this clonotype: Being one base from a much bigger clone, this may be a read error. J is TRBJ2-5 and V is TRBV6-6; D perhaps matches TRBD1 (6 bases). Per the germline V gene, CDR1 is MNHNY and CDR2 is SVGAGI (reference sequence). The V gene lost 5 bases and the J gene lost 4 bases, with 17 bases spanning the gap. The CDR3 spans 15 residues. CDR3 in amino acids: CASSPPEQGTETQYF. CDR3 in DNA: TGTGCCAGCAGTCCACCGGAACAGGGTACAGAGACCCAGTACTTC.